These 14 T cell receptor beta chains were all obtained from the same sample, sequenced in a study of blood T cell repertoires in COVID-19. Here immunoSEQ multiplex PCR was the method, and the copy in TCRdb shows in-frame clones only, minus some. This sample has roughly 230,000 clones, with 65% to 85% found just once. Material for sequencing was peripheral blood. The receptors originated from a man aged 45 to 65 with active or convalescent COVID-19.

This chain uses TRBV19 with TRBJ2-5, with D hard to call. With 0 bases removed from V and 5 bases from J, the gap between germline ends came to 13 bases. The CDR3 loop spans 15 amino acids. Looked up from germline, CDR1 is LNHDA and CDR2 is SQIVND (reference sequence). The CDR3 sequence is CASSIDPQSRETQYF. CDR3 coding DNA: TGTGCCAGTAGTATAGATCCCCAAAGCAGGGAGACCCAGTACTTC. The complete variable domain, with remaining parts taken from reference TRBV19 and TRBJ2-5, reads DGGITQSPKYLFRKEGQNVTLSCEQNLNHDAMYWYRQDPGQGLRLIYYSQIVNDFQKGDIAEGYSVSREKKESFPLTVTSAQKNPTAFYLCASSIDPQSRETQYFGPGTRLLVL.

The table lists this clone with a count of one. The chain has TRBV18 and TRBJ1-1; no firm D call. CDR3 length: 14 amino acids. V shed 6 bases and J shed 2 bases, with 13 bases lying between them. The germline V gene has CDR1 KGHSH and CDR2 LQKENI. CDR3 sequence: CASSLEGGNTEAFF. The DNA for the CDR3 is TGTGCCAGCTCCTTAGAGGGCGGAAACACTGAAGCTTTCTTT.

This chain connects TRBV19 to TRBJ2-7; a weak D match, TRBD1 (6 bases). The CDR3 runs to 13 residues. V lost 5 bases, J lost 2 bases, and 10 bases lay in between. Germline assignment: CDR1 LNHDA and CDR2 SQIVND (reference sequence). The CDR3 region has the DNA TGTGCCAGTAGTTCAAGGGGGACCTACGAGCAGTACTTC. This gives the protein CASSSRGTYEQYF.

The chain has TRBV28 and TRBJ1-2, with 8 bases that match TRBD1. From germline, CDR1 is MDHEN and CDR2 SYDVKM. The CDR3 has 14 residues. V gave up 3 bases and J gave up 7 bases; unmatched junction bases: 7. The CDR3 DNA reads TGTGCCAGCAGTTTGGCAGGGGGCGCTCGTGGCTACACCTTC. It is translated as CASSLAGGARGYTF.

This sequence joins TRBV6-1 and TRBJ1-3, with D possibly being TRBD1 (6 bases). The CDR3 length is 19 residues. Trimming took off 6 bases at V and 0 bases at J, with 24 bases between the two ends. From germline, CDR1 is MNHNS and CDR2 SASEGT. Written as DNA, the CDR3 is TGTGCCAGCAGGGAACCCGCCCGGGACATTCAATCCTCTGGAAACACCATATATTTT. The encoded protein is CASREPARDIQSSGNTIYF.

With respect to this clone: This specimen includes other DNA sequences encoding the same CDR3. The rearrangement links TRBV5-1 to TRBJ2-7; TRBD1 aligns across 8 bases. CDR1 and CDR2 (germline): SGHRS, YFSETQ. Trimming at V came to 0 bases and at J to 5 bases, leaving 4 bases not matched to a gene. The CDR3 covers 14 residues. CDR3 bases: TGCGCCAGCAGCTTGGGGCAGGGGGCGCACGAGCAGTACTTC. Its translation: CASSLGQGAHEQYF.

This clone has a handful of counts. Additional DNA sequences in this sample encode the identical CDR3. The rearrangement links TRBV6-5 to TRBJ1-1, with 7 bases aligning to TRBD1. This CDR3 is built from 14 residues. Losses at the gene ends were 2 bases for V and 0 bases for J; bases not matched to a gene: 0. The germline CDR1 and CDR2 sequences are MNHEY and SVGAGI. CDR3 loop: CASSYRGLNTEAFF. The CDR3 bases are TGTGCCAGCAGTTACAGGGGGCTGAACACTGAAGCTTTCTTT.

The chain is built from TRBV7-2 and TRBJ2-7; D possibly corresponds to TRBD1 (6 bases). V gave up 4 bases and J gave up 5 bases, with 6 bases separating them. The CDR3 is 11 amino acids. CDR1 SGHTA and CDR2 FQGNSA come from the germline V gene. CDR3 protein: CASSWTDEQYF. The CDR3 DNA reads TGTGCCAGCAGCTGGACAGACGAGCAGTACTTC.

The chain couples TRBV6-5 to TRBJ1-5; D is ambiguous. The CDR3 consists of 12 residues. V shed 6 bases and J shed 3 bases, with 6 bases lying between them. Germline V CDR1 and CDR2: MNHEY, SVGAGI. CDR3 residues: CASSPLNQPQHF. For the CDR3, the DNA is TGTGCCAGCAGCCCACTCAATCAGCCCCAGCATTTT.

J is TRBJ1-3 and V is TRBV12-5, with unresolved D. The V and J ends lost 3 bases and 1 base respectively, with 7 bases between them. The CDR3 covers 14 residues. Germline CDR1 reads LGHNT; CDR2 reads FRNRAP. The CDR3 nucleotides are TGTGCTAGTGGTTTATCTAATTCTGGAAACACCATATATTTT. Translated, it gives CASGLSNSGNTIYF.

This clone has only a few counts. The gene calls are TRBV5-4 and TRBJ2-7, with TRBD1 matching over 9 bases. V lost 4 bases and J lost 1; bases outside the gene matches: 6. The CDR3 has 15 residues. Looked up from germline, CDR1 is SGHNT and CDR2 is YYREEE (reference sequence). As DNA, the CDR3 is TGTGCCAGCAGCGTACAGGGGGCCCCATCCTACGAGCAGTACTTC. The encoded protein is CASSVQGAPSYEQYF. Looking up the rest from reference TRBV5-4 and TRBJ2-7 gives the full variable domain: ETGVTQSPTHLIKTRGQQVTLRCSSQSGHNTVSWYQQALGQGPQFIFQYYREEENGRGNFPPRFSGLQFPNYSSELNVNALELDDSALYLCASSVQGAPSYEQYFGPGTRLTVT.

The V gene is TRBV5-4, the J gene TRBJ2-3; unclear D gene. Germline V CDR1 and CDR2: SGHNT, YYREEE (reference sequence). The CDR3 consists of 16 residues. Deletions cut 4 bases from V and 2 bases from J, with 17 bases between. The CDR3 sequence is CASSPDTVRNTDTQYF. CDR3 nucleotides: TGTGCCAGCAGCCCTGACACCGTACGGAACACAGATACGCAGTATTTT.

CDR3 in amino acids: CAWSPLASGGDGYTF. CDR3 DNA sequence: TGTGCCTGGAGCCCCCTGGCTTCCGGAGGGGATGGCTACACCTTC. The genes are TRBV30 and TRBJ1-2; the D gene is possibly TRBD1 (5 bases). Germline assignment: CDR1 GTSNPN and CDR2 SVGIG (reference sequence). The CDR3 length is 15 residues. Trimming left V 3 bases short and J 6 bases short, with 20 bases between.

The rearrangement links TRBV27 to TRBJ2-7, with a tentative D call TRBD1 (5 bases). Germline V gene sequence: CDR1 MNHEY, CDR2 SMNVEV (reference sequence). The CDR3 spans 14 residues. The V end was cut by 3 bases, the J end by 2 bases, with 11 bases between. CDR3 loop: CASSFQDKAYEQYF. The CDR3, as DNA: TGTGCCAGCAGTTTCCAGGACAAGGCCTACGAGCAGTACTTC.